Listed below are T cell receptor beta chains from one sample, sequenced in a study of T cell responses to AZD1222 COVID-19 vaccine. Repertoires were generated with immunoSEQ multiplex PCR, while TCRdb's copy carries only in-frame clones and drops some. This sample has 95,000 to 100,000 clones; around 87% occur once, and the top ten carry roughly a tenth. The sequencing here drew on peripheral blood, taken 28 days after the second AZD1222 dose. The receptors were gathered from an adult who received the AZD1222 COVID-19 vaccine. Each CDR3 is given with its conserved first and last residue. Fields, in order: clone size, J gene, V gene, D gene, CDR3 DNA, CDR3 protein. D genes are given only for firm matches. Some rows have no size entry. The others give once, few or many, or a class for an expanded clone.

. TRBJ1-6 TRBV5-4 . TGTGCCAGCGGACGGGAGAATTCACCCCTCCACTTT CASGRENSPLHF
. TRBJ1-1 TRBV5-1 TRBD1 TGCGCCAGCAGCCACGGGACAGCCCGGGCCCTAAACACTGAAGCTTTCTTT CASSHGTARALNTEAFF
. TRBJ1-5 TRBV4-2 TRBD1 TGTGCCAGCAGCCAAGACCTGACAGGGGGAAATCAGCCCCAGCATTTT CASSQDLTGGNQPQHF
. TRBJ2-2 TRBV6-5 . TGTGCCAGCAGAACAGAAATCGCGAACACCGGGGAGCTGTTTTTT CASRTEIANTGELFF
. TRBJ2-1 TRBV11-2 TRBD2 TGTGCCAGCAGCCCGGTGTTGCGGGAGATCTACAATGAGCAGTTCTTC CASSPVLREIYNEQFF
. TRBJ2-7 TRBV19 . TGTGCCAGTAGTATAGCAAGGGGAACGATTTACGAGCAGTACTTC CASSIARGTIYEQYF
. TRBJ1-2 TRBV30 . TGTGCCTGGAGTCCACAGGGTAACTATGGCTACACCTTC CAWSPQGNYGYTF
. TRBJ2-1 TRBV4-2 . TGTGCCAGCAGCCAGATCGCGACCGGACTCAAGCAGTTCTTC CASSQIATGLKQFF
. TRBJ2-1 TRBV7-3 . TGTGCCAGCAGCCCCAGCCCAACCTACAATGAGCAGTTCTTC CASSPSPTYNEQFF
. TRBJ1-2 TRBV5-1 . TGCGCCAGCAGCTTGGGACGCGGGGATGGCTACACCTTC CASSLGRGDGYTF
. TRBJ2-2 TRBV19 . TGTGCCAGTAGTTCCCGCAGGGGTGGGGAGCTGTTTTTT CASSSRRGGELFF
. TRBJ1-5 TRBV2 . TGTGCCAGCAGTGAAGTCGGACGGAGCAATCAGCCCCAGCATTTT CASSEVGRSNQPQHF
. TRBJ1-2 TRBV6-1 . TGTGCCAGCAGTGAACAACCGACCGTTTATGGCTACACCTTC CASSEQPTVYGYTF
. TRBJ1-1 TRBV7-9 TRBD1 TGTGCCAGCAGCCTGGACAGGGCGAACACTGAAGCTTTCTTT CASSLDRANTEAFF
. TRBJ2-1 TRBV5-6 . TGTGCCAGCAGCTGGGGATACGGGGCCTACAATGAGCAGTTCTTC CASSWGYGAYNEQFF
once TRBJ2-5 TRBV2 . TGTGCCAGCAGTGACCGCAGGGTGGAGACCCAGTACTTC CASSDRRVETQYF
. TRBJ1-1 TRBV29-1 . TGCAGCGCTTGGGCGGGGAACACTGAAGCTTTCTTT CSAWAGNTEAFF
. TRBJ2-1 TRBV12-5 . TGTGCTAGTGGTTTGGGGGGACCGACGAATGAGCAGTTCTTC CASGLGGPTNEQFF
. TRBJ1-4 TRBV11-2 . TGTGCCAGCAGCCTGACACGCGGTCGGGGAGAAAAACTGTTTTTT CASSLTRGRGEKLFF
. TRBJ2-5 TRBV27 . TGTGCCAGCAGTAATTACGGGGATGAGACCCAGTACTTC CASSNYGDETQYF
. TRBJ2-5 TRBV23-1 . TGCGCCAGCAGTTCAATCGGGCAGTGGTACCAAGAGACCCAGTACTTC CASSSIGQWYQETQYF
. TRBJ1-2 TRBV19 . TGTGCCAGTAGTCAAAAGCCGGGGCCGCATATTTTTAACTATGGCTACACCTTC CASSQKPGPHIFNYGYTF
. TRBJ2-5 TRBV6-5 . TGTGCCAGCAGGCCCGGGGAGACCCAGTACTTC CASRPGETQYF
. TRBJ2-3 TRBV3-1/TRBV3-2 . TGTGCCAGCAGCCAGCTGGGGGGAGGCACAGATACGCAGTATTTT CASSQLGGGTDTQYF
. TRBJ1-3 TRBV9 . TGTGCCAGCAGCGTAGCGGACGGAAACACCATATATTTT CASSVADGNTIYF
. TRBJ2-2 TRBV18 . TGTGCCAGCTCACCCCGCGGCTTACCCGCGTTCACCGGGGAGCTGTTTTTT CASSPRGLPAFTGELFF
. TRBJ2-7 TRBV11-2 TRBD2 TGTGCCAGCAGCCCCCCACTAGCGAAAGATCCCTACGAGCAGTACTTC CASSPPLAKDPYEQYF
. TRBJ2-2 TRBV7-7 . TGTGCTAGCAGCGGCACAGGCTCCGGGGAGCTGTTTTTT CASSGTGSGELFF
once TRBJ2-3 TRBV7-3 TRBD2 TGTGCCAGCAGCTCGGGACTAGCGGGGGGAACCACAGATACGCAGTATTTT CASSSGLAGGTTDTQYF
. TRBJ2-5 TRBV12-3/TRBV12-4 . TGTGCCAGCAGTTTCGGCCTTCAAGAGACCCAGTACTTC CASSFGLQETQYF
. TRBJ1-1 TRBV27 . TGTGCCAGCAGTTTAACAGGGATGAACACTGAAGCTTTCTTT CASSLTGMNTEAFF
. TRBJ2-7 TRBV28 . TGTGCCAGCGCGCGCTACGAGCAGTACTTC CASARYEQYF
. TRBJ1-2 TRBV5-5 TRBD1 TGTGCCAGCACCCCGGGACAGAACTATGGCTACACCTTC CASTPGQNYGYTF
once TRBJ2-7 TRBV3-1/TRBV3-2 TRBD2 TGTGCCAGCAGCCAGACTAGCGGGAGGGGGTACGAGCAGTACTTC CASSQTSGRGYEQYF
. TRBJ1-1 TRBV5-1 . TGCGCCAGCAGCCCCATAGGGGCGGCTGGAGCTTTCTTT CASSPIGAAGAFF
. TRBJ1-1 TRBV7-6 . TGTGCCAGCAGCTTAGGTACGGACACTGAAGCTTTCTTT CASSLGTDTEAFF
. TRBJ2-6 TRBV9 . TGTGCCAGCAGCGTCCTTGGCTCTGGGGCCAACGTCCTGACTTTC CASSVLGSGANVLTF
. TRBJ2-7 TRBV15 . TGTGCCACCAGCAGAGGGGGAGTCCTCAGCTCCTACGAGCAGTACTTC CATSRGGVLSSYEQYF
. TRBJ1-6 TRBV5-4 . TGTGCCAGCAGCTTGGGAAGGGCCTTCAATTCACCCCTCCACTTT CASSLGRAFNSPLHF
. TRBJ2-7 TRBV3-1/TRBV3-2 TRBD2 TGTGCCAGCAGCCCGGGACTAGCGGCTTTCGAGCAGTACTTC CASSPGLAAFEQYF
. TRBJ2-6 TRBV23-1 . TGCGCCAGCTCCCAGGGAACAGGGGAGGTTGGGGCCAACGTCCTGACTTTC CASSQGTGEVGANVLTF
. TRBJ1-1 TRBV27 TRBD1 TGTGCCAGCAGTTCCGGACAGGGACTGGCGAACACTGAAGCTTTCTTT CASSSGQGLANTEAFF
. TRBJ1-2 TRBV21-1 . TGTGCCAGCAGCACAGGGGGCGCTTGCTATGGCTACACCTTC CASSTGGACYGYTF
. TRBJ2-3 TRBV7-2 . TGTGCCAGCAGGGGCTGGGCAGATACGCAGTATTTT CASRGWADTQYF
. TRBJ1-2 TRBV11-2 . TGTGCCAGCAGCTCGCTGAGGTCCGTCGACGGCTACACCTTC CASSSLRSVDGYTF
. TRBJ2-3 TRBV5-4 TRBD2 TGTGCCAGCAGCCCAGGGGGAGCGGGGGGGCCATTTAGCACAGATACGCAGTATTTT CASSPGGAGGPFSTDTQYF
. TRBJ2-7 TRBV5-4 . TGTGCCAGCAGCTTAAACGGACCCTACGAGCAGTACTTC CASSLNGPYEQYF
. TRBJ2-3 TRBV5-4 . TGTGCCAGCAGCTTGGGTCAGTGGACCTCTCGCACAGATACGCAGTATTTT CASSLGQWTSRTDTQYF
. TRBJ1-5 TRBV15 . TGTGCCACCAGCAGAGATATGAGTCGTAATCAGCCCCAGCATTTT CATSRDMSRNQPQHF
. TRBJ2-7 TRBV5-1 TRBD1 TGCGCCAGCAGCCAAGGGACAGGGGTGTCCTACGAGCAGTACTTC CASSQGTGVSYEQYF
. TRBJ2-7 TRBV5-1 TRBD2 TGCGCCAGCAGCTTGTTGGCTAGCGGGAGTCTGTACGAGCAGTACTTC CASSLLASGSLYEQYF
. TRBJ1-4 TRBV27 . TGTGCCAGCGCCACTCCCAATTCGGAAAAACTGTTTTTT CASATPNSEKLFF
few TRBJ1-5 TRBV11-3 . TGTGCCAGCAGCTCCGTTTGGTTCGGCCCTAATCAGCCCCAGCATTTT CASSSVWFGPNQPQHF
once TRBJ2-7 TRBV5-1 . TGCGCCAGCAGCTTGGATTGGGCCCACTCCTACGAGCAGTACTTC CASSLDWAHSYEQYF
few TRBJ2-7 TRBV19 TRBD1 TGTGCCAGTAGTGGCCCCCGACAGGGGGCTTCCTACGAGCAGTACTTC CASSGPRQGASYEQYF